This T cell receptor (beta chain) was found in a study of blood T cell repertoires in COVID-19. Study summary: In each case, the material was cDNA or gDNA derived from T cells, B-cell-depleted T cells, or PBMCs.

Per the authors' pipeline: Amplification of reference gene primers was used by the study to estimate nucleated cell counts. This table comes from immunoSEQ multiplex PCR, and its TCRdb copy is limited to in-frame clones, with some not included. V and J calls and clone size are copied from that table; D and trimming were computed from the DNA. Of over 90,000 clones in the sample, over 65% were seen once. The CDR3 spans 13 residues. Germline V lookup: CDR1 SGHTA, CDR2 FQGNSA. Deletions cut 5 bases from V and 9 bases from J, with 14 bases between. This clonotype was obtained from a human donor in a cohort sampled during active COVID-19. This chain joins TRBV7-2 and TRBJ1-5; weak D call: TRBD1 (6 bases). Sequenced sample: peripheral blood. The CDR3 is CASSPQGLGPQHF. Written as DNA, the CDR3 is TGTGCCAGCAGCCCCCAGGGGCTTGGGCCCCAGCATTTT.